This is a list of T cell receptor beta chains from one sample in a study of T cell repertoires in cytomegalovirus infection. TCRdb called the reads again in MiXCR, with one record for every CDR3 protein. The table has approximately 160,000 distinct CDR3 sequences, over 15% seen once. Sequenced: CD8+ T cells from PBMCs. The receptors shown here come from a human donor in good health (CMV status not recorded). Some clones in this sample may be carry-over from other donors' samples. Both conserved end residues are part of each CDR3. A D gene is named only where the DNA matches it firmly. Size values are once, few and many counts, or a class for expanded clones, and some rows have none.

V gene: TRBV4-1; D gene: .; J gene: TRBJ1-3; clone size: few; CDR3 DNA: TGCGCCAGCAGCCAAAACCTAATCCCGTACCAAAACCTAGAACGGAAAAACTATTTT; CDR3 protein: CASSQNLIPYQNLERKNYF
V gene: TRBV15; D gene: .; J gene: TRBJ2-6; clone size: few; CDR3 DNA: TGTGCCACCAGCAGAGATCCATCCTCTGGGGCCAACGTCCTGACTTTC; CDR3 protein: CATSRDPSSGANVLTF
V gene: TRBV7-4; D gene: .; J gene: TRBJ2-7; clone size: .; CDR3 DNA: TGTGCCAGCAGCTCCCACGCCTCCTACGAGCAGTACTTC; CDR3 protein: CASSSHASYEQYF
V gene: TRBV28; D gene: .; J gene: TRBJ2-7; clone size: few; CDR3 DNA: TGTGCCAGCAGTTTAGAGGGAGGCGACTACGAGCAGTACTTC; CDR3 protein: CASSLEGGDYEQYF
V gene: TRBV7-9; D gene: .; J gene: TRBJ2-1; clone size: .; CDR3 DNA: TGTGCCAGCAGCTCACGGCCCCCTGAGCAGTTCTTC; CDR3 protein: CASSSRPPEQFF
V gene: TRBV7-8; D gene: .; J gene: TRBJ2-7; clone size: .; CDR3 DNA: TGTGCCAGCAGCTTAAGGACTACAGGGTTCGAGCAGTACTTC; CDR3 protein: CASSLRTTGFEQYF
V gene: TRBV7-2; D gene: TRBD2; J gene: TRBJ2-3; clone size: many; CDR3 DNA: TGTGCCAGCAGCTTAGATCTGAGCGGGGGTCTTGTTACGCAGTATTTT; CDR3 protein: CASSLDLSGGLVTQYF
V gene: TRBV14; D gene: .; J gene: TRBJ2-3; clone size: .; CDR3 DNA: TGTGCCAGCAGCCAAGTAGAGCTAGCAGATACGCAGTATTTT; CDR3 protein: CASSQVELADTQYF
V gene: TRBV7-2; D gene: .; J gene: TRBJ2-1; clone size: .; CDR3 DNA: TGTGCCAGCAGCTTGGGACGGTTTGCCTACAATGAGCAGTTCTTC; CDR3 protein: CASSLGRFAYNEQFF
V gene: TRBV6-2/TRBV6-3; D gene: TRBD2; J gene: TRBJ2-7; clone size: .; CDR3 DNA: TGTGCCAGCACGGGGGGAGATTACTACGAGCAGTACTTC; CDR3 protein: CASTGGDYYEQYF
V gene: TRBV29-1; D gene: .; J gene: TRBJ2-7; clone size: many; CDR3 DNA: TGCAGCGTTGAATCGGGGGCAAACTACGAGCAGTACTTC; CDR3 protein: CSVESGANYEQYF
V gene: TRBV20-1; D gene: TRBD1; J gene: TRBJ1-2; clone size: .; CDR3 DNA: TGCAGTGCACGGGACAGGGGAACGGATGGCTACACCTTC; CDR3 protein: CSARDRGTDGYTF
V gene: TRBV15; D gene: .; J gene: TRBJ2-1; clone size: few; CDR3 DNA: TGTGCCACCAGCATCGGGACCTACAATGAGCAGTTCTTC; CDR3 protein: CATSIGTYNEQFF
V gene: TRBV5-5; D gene: TRBD1; J gene: TRBJ2-1; clone size: .; CDR3 DNA: TGTGCCAGCAGTCTGGGGGACAGGGGTGGTTACAATGAGCAGTTCTTC; CDR3 protein: CASSLGDRGGYNEQFF
V gene: TRBV7-3; D gene: TRBD1; J gene: TRBJ2-1; clone size: .; CDR3 DNA: TGTGCCAGCAGCTCAACAGGGGTTGAGCAGTTCTTC; CDR3 protein: CASSSTGVEQFF
V gene: TRBV7-9; D gene: .; J gene: TRBJ2-7; clone size: few; CDR3 DNA: TGTGCCAGCAGTTGGGCAGGAGGGACCTACGAGCAGTACTTC; CDR3 protein: CASSWAGGTYEQYF
V gene: TRBV6-5; D gene: .; J gene: TRBJ2-3; clone size: .; CDR3 DNA: TGTGCCAGCAGTTACTTACAGAGCACAGATACGCAGTATTTT; CDR3 protein: CASSYLQSTDTQYF
V gene: TRBV7-8; D gene: .; J gene: TRBJ1-5; clone size: many; CDR3 DNA: TGTGCCAGCAGCGGCGGAAATAGCAATCAGCCCCAGCATTTT; CDR3 protein: CASSGGNSNQPQHF
V gene: TRBV28; D gene: TRBD2; J gene: TRBJ2-7; clone size: .; CDR3 DNA: TGTGCCAGCAATCAACGAGCGGGAGAGAGGGTAGGGCAGTACTTC; CDR3 protein: CASNQRAGERVGQYF
V gene: TRBV7-8; D gene: .; J gene: TRBJ2-2; clone size: few; CDR3 DNA: TGTGCCAGCAGCTTAGGTGCGGGGACCGGGGAGCTGTTTTTT; CDR3 protein: CASSLGAGTGELFF
V gene: TRBV6-1; D gene: .; J gene: TRBJ2-2; clone size: few; CDR3 DNA: TGTGCCAGCAGTGAACAGGCAGCCAACACCGGGGAGCTGTTTTTT; CDR3 protein: CASSEQAANTGELFF
V gene: TRBV7-2; D gene: .; J gene: TRBJ2-7; clone size: many; CDR3 DNA: TGTGCCAGCAGCTTAGCTGGGAGCACTAGGTACGAGCAGTACTTC; CDR3 protein: CASSLAGSTRYEQYF